A single sample is the source of the 18 T cell receptor beta chains below, sequenced in a study of siplizumab effects on memory and regulatory T cells. Only in-frame clones appear in the TCRdb table, and some are missing; sequencing was by immunoSEQ multiplex PCR. The sample shows tens of thousands of clones, 70% to 90% of them seen only once. What was sequenced was memory CD4+ T cells sorted from blood. These receptors were taken from a human donor in good health.

The chain has TRBV29-1 and TRBJ2-3, with 11 bases matching TRBD2. Trimming took 5 bases from V and 2 from J; bases not matched to a gene: 6. CDR1 and CDR2 (germline): SQVTM, ANQGSEA. The CDR3 sequence is 15 residues long. The CDR3 is CSVPTSGGATDTQYF. The CDR3 bases are TGCAGCGTTCCTACTAGCGGGGGAGCCACAGATACGCAGTATTTT.

This clone was seen repeatedly, ten times or more. V is TRBV19 and J is TRBJ1-1, with a weak D call TRBD1 (5 bases). CDR1 and CDR2 (germline): LNHDA, SQIVND (reference sequence). V lost 5 bases to trimming and J lost 7 bases, with 11 bases between them. There are 12 residues in the CDR3. The CDR3 DNA reads TGTGCCAGTAGTCCTCGGGACGGTGAAGCTTTCTTT. It encodes CASSPRDGEAFF.

The chain combines TRBV7-2 with TRBJ2-6; D may be TRBD1 or TRBD2 (5 bases each). The length of the CDR3 is 17 residues. Germline values: CDR1 SGHTA, CDR2 FQGNSA. Trimming removed 3 bases at V and 0 bases at J, with 12 bases between. CDR3 nucleotide sequence: TGTGCCAGCAGCTTCACCCCAGGGAGCTCTGGGGCCAACGTCCTGACTTTC. Protein product: CASSFTPGSSGANVLTF.

On this clone itself: A junction end diverges from the germline sequence, so it may reflect a read error. The rearrangement links TRBV14 to TRBJ2-1; D is undetermined. Germline V gene lookup returns CDR1 SGHDN and CDR2 FVKESK. CDR3 length: 16 residues. The CDR3 sequence: CASSQGRTVGYNEQFF. DNA for the CDR3: TGTGCCAGCAGTCAAGGAAGGACGGTGGGGTACAATGAGCAGTTCTTC.

V usage is TRBV6-1 and J usage is TRBJ2-1, with D possibly TRBD1 on 5 matching bases. The CDR3 has 13 amino acids. V gave up 6 bases and J gave up 6 bases, with 12 bases separating them. Germline CDR1 is MNHNS and CDR2 is SASEGT. The CDR3 region is CASRSRQSNEQFF. The CDR3 bases are TGTGCCAGCAGAAGTCGACAGTCCAATGAGCAGTTCTTC.

Concerning this clone itself: In the same sample, other DNA sequences code for this CDR3. This sequence joins TRBV7-9 and TRBJ1-3, with D uncertain. V gave up 5 bases and J gave up 4 bases, with 6 bases separating them. Germline CDR1 reads SEHNR; CDR2 reads FQNEAQ (reference sequence). The CDR3 extends over 12 amino acids. Here the CDR3 reads CASSPSGNTIYF. The CDR3 nucleotides read TGTGCCAGCAGCCCGTCGGGAAACACCATATATTTT.

This sequence joins TRBV10-2 and TRBJ2-5; D might be TRBD1 (6 bases). The CDR3 consists of 12 residues. The V gene's germline CDR1 is WSHSY and CDR2 SAAADI. V was trimmed by 10 bases and J by 2 bases, leaving 11 bases between them. In DNA, the CDR3 is TGCGCCACCAGCGGACAGCAAGAGACCCAGTACTTC. It codes for CATSGQQETQYF.

The CDR3 is CASSLGVQFYGYTF. As DNA, the CDR3 is TGTGCCAGCAGCCTAGGGGTCCAATTTTATGGCTACACCTTC. The chain has TRBV7-8 and TRBJ1-2; a weak D match, TRBD1 (5 bases). The CDR3 length is 14 residues. V lost 5 bases to trimming and J lost 5 bases, with 15 bases between them. Germline loops: CDR1 SGHVS, CDR2 FQNEAQ.

This clone occurred once. This chain joins TRBV11-3 and TRBJ2-2; the match to TRBD2 covers 7 bases. CDR1 is SGHNT, CDR2 YENEEA, per germline. The CDR3 loop spans 15 amino acids. V lost 1 base, J lost 6 bases, and 5 bases stayed unmatched. The CDR3 sequence is CASSLVASGPGELFF. The CDR3 bases are TGTGCCAGCAGCTTAGTCGCTAGCGGTCCCGGGGAGCTGTTTTTT.

The rearrangement links TRBV5-6 to TRBJ1-2; D possibly corresponds to TRBD1 (6 bases). This CDR3 spans 15 amino acids. V gave up 3 bases and J gave up 8 bases, with 20 bases separating them. Germline V gene lookup returns CDR1 SGHDT and CDR2 YYEEEE. CDR3 region: CASSYARDTVVGYTF. The CDR3 region has the DNA TGTGCCAGCAGCTATGCCCGGGACACGGTTGTGGGCTACACCTTC.

The V and J genes are TRBV4-2 and TRBJ2-5; D assignment may be TRBD1 or TRBD2 (6 bases each). Germline V CDR1 and CDR2: LGHNA, YNFKEQ. Trimming pared 0 bases from V and 0 bases from J, leaving 11 bases between. CDR3 length equals 16 residues. The CDR3 DNA reads TGTGCCAGCAGCCAAGAGTCGGGGGCCAACCAAGAGACCCAGTACTTC. Protein: CASSQESGANQETQYF.

The rearrangement joins TRBV20-1 to TRBJ1-1, with D perhaps TRBD1 (6 bases). The germline V and J ends were trimmed by 4 bases and 4 bases, with 7 bases remaining between them. The CDR3 loop spans 11 amino acids. Germline lookup yields CDR1 DFQATT and CDR2 SNEGSKA (reference sequence). The CDR3: CSANRVTEAFF. The CDR3 nucleotides read TGCAGTGCTAACAGGGTCACTGAAGCTTTCTTT.

The chain is built from TRBV29-1 and TRBJ1-3; a possible D gene is TRBD1 (6 bases). There are 14 residues in the CDR3. From germline, CDR1 is SQVTM and CDR2 ANQGSEA. Trimming removed 5 bases from V and 2 bases from J, with 13 bases in between. The CDR3 spells CSVLTQGTGNTIYF. The CDR3 coding sequence is TGCAGCGTTCTCACACAGGGCACTGGAAACACCATATATTTT. Together with reference TRBV29-1 and TRBJ1-3, the CDR3 gives the full variable domain: SAVISQKPSRDICQRGTSLTIQCQVDSQVTMMFWYRQQPGQSLTLIATANQGSEATYESGFVIDKFPISRPNLTFSTLTVSNMSPEDSSIYLCSVLTQGTGNTIYFGEGSWLTVV.

This chain links TRBV6-6 with TRBJ1-1; no firm D call. V lost 2 bases to trimming and J lost 2 bases, with 15 bases between them. The germline V gene has CDR1 MNHNY and CDR2 SVGAGI (reference sequence). CDR3 size: 16 residues. This CDR3 is CASSYGLSEGNTEAFF. Written as DNA, the CDR3 is TGTGCCAGCAGTTACGGGCTTAGTGAGGGCAACACTGAAGCTTTCTTT.

This clone occurred once. DNA of the CDR3: TGCGCCAGCAGCGACGGGACAGGCTTATACAATGAGCAGTTCTTC. As protein: CASSDGTGLYNEQFF. The gene calls are TRBV5-1 and TRBJ2-1; TRBD1 agrees at 8 bases. J gave up 4 bases and V 4 bases, and 7 bases lay outside the gene matches. Germline V gives CDR1 SGHRS, CDR2 YFSETQ. CDR3 length equals 15 residues.

The chain has TRBV5-4 and TRBJ2-1; tentatively, D is TRBD1 (6 bases). The CDR3 spans 15 residues. With 5 bases removed from V and 2 bases from J, the gap between germline ends came to 14 bases. Germline V gene sequence: CDR1 SGHNT, CDR2 YYREEE (reference sequence). CDR3 sequence (DNA): TGTGCCAGCAGTCGGAAGCAGGGGACCTACAATGAGCAGTTCTTC. It is translated as CASSRKQGTYNEQFF.

V is TRBV7-9 and J is TRBJ2-3; tentative D call: TRBD2 (5 bases). The CDR3 is 15 amino acids. Trimming removed 3 bases at V and 5 bases at J, with 15 bases between. Germline-derived CDR1 and CDR2 are SEHNR and FQNEAQ (reference sequence). CDR3 bases: TGTGCCAGCAGCTTTCTGCGACTATCCGAAGATACGCAGTATTTT. This codes for CASSFLRLSEDTQYF.

In this sample, this clone turned up once. The chain has TRBV6-5 and TRBJ2-7, with D perhaps matching TRBD1 or TRBD2 (6 bases each). The CDR3 is 14 residues long. Germline CDR1 reads MNHEY; CDR2 reads SVGAGI. V lost 5 bases to trimming and J lost 3 bases, with 14 bases between them. The CDR3 spells CASSAAGGSYEQYF. CDR3 DNA sequence: TGTGCCAGCAGTGCAGCCGGGGGCAGCTACGAGCAGTACTTC.